What follows are 22 T cell receptor beta chains derived from one specimen sequenced in a study of control samples from healthy donors and cancer patients. Sequencing was performed with immunoSEQ multiplex PCR; in TCRdb, only in-frame clones are kept and a portion is missing. The repertoire holds 95,000 to 150,000 clones, with roughly 87% as singletons. Source material: blood. All receptors derive from a man aged 18 to 30 in good health.

The chain has TRBV30 and TRBJ2-2; 8 nucleotides line up with TRBD2. V lost 4 bases to trimming and J lost 0 bases; unmatched junction nucleotides: 4. Germline assignment: CDR1 GTSNPN and CDR2 SVGIG (reference sequence). The CDR3 length is 15 residues. The CDR3 here is CAWTPTSANTGELFF. The CDR3 DNA follows: TGTGCCTGGACCCCGACTAGCGCGAACACCGGGGAGCTGTTTTTT.

This chain joins TRBV9 and TRBJ2-1, with 15 bases lining up with TRBD2. Germline V gives CDR1 SGDLS, CDR2 YYNGEE. The J segment lost 9 bases and the V segment lost 3 bases, leaving 4 bases of the junction unmatched. This CDR3 is built from 15 residues. Written as DNA, the CDR3 is TGTGCCAGCAGCGGAGGACTAGCGGGAGGGCTTGAGCAGTTCTTC. It is translated as CASSGGLAGGLEQFF.

The chain links TRBV15 to TRBJ1-5; D remains ambiguous. Germline V gene lookup returns CDR1 LNHNV and CDR2 YYDKDF (reference sequence). The V end lost 0 bases, the J end lost 0 bases, and 9 bases lay between the germline ends. CDR3 length: 16 amino acids. In DNA form, the CDR3 reads TGTGCCACCAGCAGAGATGGGGTTTATAGCAATCAGCCCCAGCATTTT. Protein: CATSRDGVYSNQPQHF.

This clone occurred once. This chain links TRBV19 with TRBJ2-5; possibly TRBD2 for D (6 bases). V was cut by 0 bases and J by 7 bases, with 15 bases left in between. The germline CDR1 and CDR2 sequences are LNHDA and SQIVND (reference sequence). The CDR3 length is 15 residues. The CDR3 protein is CASSIERGMNLTQYF. CDR3 bases: TGTGCCAGTAGTATAGAGCGGGGAATGAATTTGACCCAGTACTTC.

The gene calls are TRBV5-1 and TRBJ2-5; D is unresolved. V was trimmed by 0 bases and J by 3 bases, leaving 6 bases between them. The CDR3 sequence is 13 residues long. CDR1 SGHRS and CDR2 YFSETQ come from the germline V gene. The CDR3 loop is CASSLGLEETQYF. CDR3 nucleotide sequence: TGCGCCAGCAGCTTGGGGCTCGAAGAGACCCAGTACTTC.

The V and J genes are TRBV18 and TRBJ2-7; 11 bases fit TRBD2. CDR1 is KGHSH and CDR2 is LQKENI in the germline V gene. CDR3 length: 15 amino acids. V gave up 5 bases and J gave up 2 bases; unmatched junction bases: 5. The CDR3, as DNA: TGTGCCAGCTCAAACAAGGGACTAGCGGCCTACGAGCAGTACTTC. Amino acids: CASSNKGLAAYEQYF.

V is TRBV15 and J is TRBJ2-5, with 10 nucleotides matching TRBD2. CDR3 size: 18 residues. CDR1 is LNHNV and CDR2 is YYDKDF in the germline V gene (reference sequence). The ends lost 0 bases at V and 4 bases at J; junction bases unmatched: 11. The chain's CDR3 is CATSRDLTSGLRGETQYF. CDR3 coding DNA: TGTGCCACCAGCAGAGATCTGACTAGCGGGTTGAGGGGAGAGACCCAGTACTTC.

This chain uses TRBV9 with TRBJ2-3; TRBD2 matches at 8 bases. There are 18 residues in the CDR3. Germline V gene lookup returns CDR1 SGDLS and CDR2 YYNGEE. The V and J ends lost 3 bases and 4 bases, in that order; junction bases with no gene match: 16. For the CDR3, the DNA is TGTGCCAGCAGCGCCAAGCCCGGGGGGGGAGCGAGGGCAGATACGCAGTATTTT. Its translation is CASSAKPGGGARADTQYF.

V usage is TRBV12-3 or TRBV12-4 and J usage is TRBJ1-6; D call uncertain. The CDR3 consists of 13 residues. The V and J ends lost 6 bases and 13 bases respectively, with 16 bases between them. The CDR3 region is CASSVNRKKPLHF. CDR3 DNA sequence: TGTGCCAGCAGCGTGAATAGGAAGAAGCCCCTCCACTTT.

The V gene is TRBV7-6, the J gene TRBJ2-3; possibly TRBD1 or TRBD2 for D (6 bases each). The CDR3 is 16 amino acids. Germline V lookup: CDR1 SGHVS, CDR2 FNYEAQ. Between the trimmed V and J ends, which lost 3 bases and 2 bases, there was a span of 15 bases. In nucleotides, the CDR3 is TGTGCCAGCAGCTTCGGGGGCGACAGTAACACAGATACGCAGTATTTT. Translating gives CASSFGGDSNTDTQYF.

This chain links TRBV10-1 with TRBJ2-2; no firm D call. V lost 0 bases and J 6 bases, leaving 5 bases between the germline ends. CDR3 length: 13 residues. The V gene's germline CDR1 is WNHNN and CDR2 SYGVQD (reference sequence). DNA of the CDR3: TGCGCCAGCAGTGAGTCTGTGCCCGGGGAGCTGTTTTTT. This gives the protein CASSESVPGELFF.

The CDR3 sequence is CAWSVLRASGVFF. CDR3 coding DNA: TGTGCCTGGAGTGTACTGAGGGCTAGCGGGGTATTCTTC. V gene TRBV30 combines with J gene TRBJ2-1; 9 bases are a match to TRBD2. This CDR3 region has 13 residues. The V gene end was trimmed by 0 bases and the J gene end by 16 bases; junction bases not matched to a gene: 10. The V gene's germline CDR1 is GTSNPN and CDR2 SVGIG (reference sequence).

This clone occurred a few times. The rearrangement joins TRBV10-2 to TRBJ2-5, with 10 nucleotides matching TRBD1. The V gene end was trimmed by 6 bases and the J gene end by 7 bases; junction bases not matched to a gene: 8. The germline gives CDR1 WSHSY, CDR2 SAAADI. CDR3 length: 14 residues. CDR3 DNA: TGCGCCAGCAGGGAACCGGGACAGGGGAGGACCCAGTACTTC. Its protein product is CASREPGQGRTQYF.

The CDR3 DNA follows: TGTGCCAGCACAGGGGTCGACGGTTTTACTGAAGCTTTCTTT. Protein: CASTGVDGFTEAFF. The genes are TRBV28 and TRBJ1-1; possible D gene TRBD1, 6 bases. V lost 7 bases to trimming and J lost 5 bases, with 17 bases between them. The CDR3 is 14 residues long. Germline V gene data show CDR1 as MDHEN and CDR2 as SYDVKM.

The rearrangement joins TRBV4-1 to TRBJ2-4; unclear D gene. The CDR3 runs to 15 residues. Trimming left V 2 bases short and J 6 bases short, with 14 bases between. The germline gives CDR1 MGHRA, CDR2 YSYEKL. CDR3 residues: CASSQLWPLGNIQYF. CDR3 DNA: TGCGCCAGCAGCCAACTTTGGCCTTTGGGAAACATTCAGTACTTC.

The rearrangement uses TRBV25-1 and TRBJ2-3; possibly TRBD2 for D (6 bases). CDR1 and CDR2 (germline): MGHDK, SYGVNS. V shed 7 bases and J shed 3 bases, with 8 bases lying between them. The CDR3 sequence is 12 residues long. The CDR3 spells CASTGATDTQYF. In DNA form, the CDR3 reads TGTGCCAGCACGGGAGCGACAGATACGCAGTATTTT.

The V and J genes are TRBV7-2 and TRBJ2-7; D is undetermined. Trimming removed 0 bases from V and 2 bases from J, with 11 bases in between. The V gene's germline CDR1 is SGHTA and CDR2 FQGNSA. CDR3 length equals 15 residues. The CDR3 region has the DNA TGTGCCAGCAGCTTAGCTCCCACACGGACCTACGAGCAGTACTTC. It yields the protein CASSLAPTRTYEQYF.

The chain employs TRBV7-2 and TRBJ1-1, with 10 bases aligning to TRBD1. The CDR3 is 15 amino acids. Trimming removed 5 bases from V and 4 bases from J; junction bases left unmatched: 7. The germline gives CDR1 SGHTA, CDR2 FQGNSA. CDR3 region: CASSPRTGGFTEAFF. The CDR3 DNA is TGTGCCAGCAGCCCGAGGACAGGGGGGTTCACTGAAGCTTTCTTT.

The chain has TRBV5-5 and TRBJ1-2; the D is unclear. CDR3 size: 13 residues. The ends were cut back, 0 bases at V and 0 bases at J, with 3 bases in the middle. Germline CDR1 reads SGHKS; CDR2 reads YYEKEE (reference sequence). CDR3: CASSLVSNYGYTF. For the CDR3, the DNA is TGTGCCAGCAGCTTGGTATCTAACTATGGCTACACCTTC. The complete variable domain, with remaining parts taken from reference TRBV5-5 and TRBJ1-2, reads DAGVTQSPTHLIKTRGQQVTLRCSPISGHKSVSWYQQVLGQGPQFIFQYYEKEERGRGNFPDRFSARQFPNYSSELNVNALLLGDSALYLCASSLVSNYGYTFGSGTRLTVV.

The V call is TRBV24-1, the J call TRBJ2-2, with 8 bases identical to TRBD1. J lost 6 bases, V lost 2 bases, and 4 bases had no gene match. In germline, CDR1 is KGHDR, CDR2 SFDVKD. The CDR3 length is 15 residues. The CDR3 reads CATSDSGQGAGELFF. For the CDR3, the DNA is TGTGCCACCAGTGATTCAGGACAGGGAGCCGGGGAGCTGTTTTTT.

The V call is TRBV19, the J call TRBJ2-7; D is uncertain. The V end lost 3 bases, the J end lost 3 bases, and 6 bases lay between the germline ends. This CDR3 contains 12 residues. The germline gives CDR1 LNHDA, CDR2 SQIVND (reference sequence). The CDR3 region is CASSIADYEQYF. The CDR3 nucleotides read TGTGCCAGTAGTATTGCCGACTACGAGCAGTACTTC.

Concerning this clone: A junction boundary mismatches the germline segment, possibly from a read error. Other DNA sequences of this sample code for an identical CDR3. The chain uses TRBV27 and TRBJ1-5, with D unclear. The CDR3 is 14 residues long. CDR1 MNHEY and CDR2 SMNVEV come from the germline V gene (reference sequence). The CDR3 DNA sequence: TGTGCCAGTAGTTCATGGCGGGAGAATCAGCCCCAGCATTTT. Its protein is CASSSWRENQPQHF.